The next 19 T cell receptor beta chains were all read from a single sample in a study of blood T cells in healthy people across ages. The authors ran a second PCR of about 7 to 12 cycles using a sample-barcoded 5' primer and a J-beta primer mix. TCRdb ran MiXCR on the 5' RACE reads and lists one entry per CDR3 protein. The profile covers around 750,000 distinct CDR3 sequences, with about 53% appearing a single time and about two fifths taken by the ten largest. Sequences were obtained from blood. These TCRs come from a man at least 80 years old in good health.

This clonotype showed up many times. The chain couples TRBV20-1 to TRBJ2-1; 9 bases map to TRBD2. Per germline, CDR1 DFQATT and CDR2 SNEGSKA (reference sequence). The CDR3 covers 15 residues. V dropped 0 bases and J dropped 8; count of bases not matched to a gene: 8. In DNA form, the CDR3 reads TGCAGTGCTAGAGATATTAGCGGGAGATTGGATGAGCAGTTCTTC. This gives the protein CSARDISGRLDEQFF.

As for this clonotype: A junction boundary mismatches the germline segment, possibly from a read error. The chain recombines TRBV7-3 with TRBJ2-2; 8 bases fit TRBD2. Germline V CDR1 and CDR2: SGHTA, FQGTGA. This CDR3 is built from 16 residues. The CDR3 region is CASSQSGSGNAGELFF. CDR3 nucleotide sequence: TGTGCCAGCAGCCAATCGGGTAGCGGGAACGCCGGGGAGCTGTTTTTT.

This clonotype was counted once. The chain employs TRBV20-1 and TRBJ2-7; the D call may be TRBD1 or TRBD2 (5 bases each). The V gene's germline CDR1 is DFQATT and CDR2 SNEGSKA (reference sequence). This CDR3 comprises 13 residues. Trimming pared 3 bases from V and 6 bases from J, leaving 15 bases between. This chain's CDR3 is CSARFGAAREQYF. The CDR3 region has the DNA TGCAGTGCTAGGTTCGGGGCTGCTCGCGAGCAGTACTTC.

This clonotype appeared once. V is TRBV6-5 and J is TRBJ2-7; 7 nucleotides agree with TRBD1. Per germline, CDR1 MNHEY and CDR2 SVGAGI. The CDR3 has 13 residues. With 7 bases clipped from V and 7 bases from J, the junction kept 10 bases outside the gene matches. This CDR3 is CASTRQGSNEQYF. The CDR3, as DNA: TGTGCCAGCACCCGACAGGGTTCCAATGAGCAGTACTTC.

This chain links TRBV29-1 with TRBJ2-1; D is possibly TRBD1 or TRBD2 (5 bases each). Germline CDR1 reads SQVTM; CDR2 reads ANQGSEA. V was cut by 7 bases and J by 0 bases, with 13 bases left in between. The CDR3 is 14 amino acids. This CDR3 reads CSAGTLTSYNEQFF. Written as DNA, the CDR3 is TGCAGCGCCGGGACCCTCACCTCCTACAATGAGCAGTTCTTC.

The chain carries TRBV5-1 and TRBJ2-7; D is undetermined. Germline V gene sequence: CDR1 SGHRS, CDR2 YFSETQ. This CDR3 has 15 residues. V lost 2 bases, J lost 1 base, and 13 bases lay in between. Written as DNA, the CDR3 is TGCGCCAGCAGCTTCTTCGGAGCCCCTTCCTACGAGCAGTACTTC. The encoded protein is CASSFFGAPSYEQYF.

The table lists this clonotype with a few counts. V usage is TRBV30 and J usage is TRBJ1-1, with D uncertain. V was trimmed by 3 bases and J by 5 bases, leaving 10 bases between them. Germline V gene data show CDR1 as GTSNPN and CDR2 as SVGIG (reference sequence). This CDR3 region has 12 residues. In nucleotides, the CDR3 is TGTGCCTGGAGCAGAGGAGCGACTGAAGCTTTCTTT. As protein: CAWSRGATEAFF. The entire variable domain, with the rest obtained from reference TRBV30 and TRBJ1-1, is as follows: SQTIHQWPATLVQPVGSPLSLECTVEGTSNPNLYWYRQAAGRGLQLLFYSVGIGQISSEVPQNLSASRPQDRQFILSSKKLLLSDSGFYLCAWSRGATEAFFGQGTRLTVV.

A remark on this clonotype: One end of the junction varies from germline; a read error may be responsible. The CDR3 reads CARSSGDTRYEQYF. CDR3 bases: TGTGCCCGCAGCTCGGGGGACACCCGTTACGAGCAGTACTTC. V and J are TRBV7-2 and TRBJ2-7; D is perhaps TRBD1 or TRBD2 (6 bases each). The CDR3 consists of 14 residues. Per germline, CDR1 SGHTA and CDR2 FQGNSA.

This clonotype showed up just a few times. The gene calls are TRBV12-5 and TRBJ1-2; D may be TRBD1 (5 bases). The CDR3 loop spans 12 amino acids. The germline V gene has CDR1 LGHNT and CDR2 FRNRAP. Deletions cut 6 bases from V and 10 bases from J, with 15 bases between. DNA of the CDR3: TGTGCTAGTGGGCTGCCCGGGACCGACTACACCTTC. It specifies CASGLPGTDYTF.

This clonotype was detected many times. V gene TRBV3-1 combines with J gene TRBJ2-1; TRBD2 matches 7 bases. This CDR3 has 16 residues. From germline, CDR1 is LGHDT and CDR2 YNNKEL (reference sequence). The V gene end was trimmed by 4 bases and the J gene end by 0 bases; junction bases not matched to a gene: 6. Written as DNA, the CDR3 is TGTGCCAGCAGCCCACGCGGGAGCTACTCCTACAATGAGCAGTTCTTC. It yields the protein CASSPRGSYSYNEQFF.

This clonotype was picked up a small number of times. The CDR3: CASSYSIGGPLETQYF. CDR3 nucleotides: TGTGCCAGCAGTTACTCGATTGGGGGCCCCTTGGAGACCCAGTACTTC. The V call is TRBV6-5, the J call TRBJ2-7; possibly TRBD1 for D (6 bases). TRBJ2-5 explains the end of the DNA better; the J call may be wrong. This CDR3 is 16 amino acids long. Germline V lookup: CDR1 MNHEY, CDR2 SVGAGI.

The chain links TRBV14 to TRBJ1-6; 7 positions match TRBD1. Looked up from germline, CDR1 is SGHDN and CDR2 is FVKESK. The CDR3 has 15 amino acids. Unmatched junction bases numbered 2, after V lost 0 bases and J lost 6 bases. Here the CDR3 DNA reads TGTGCCAGCAGCCAAGACAGACAGGGTAATTCACCCCTCCACTTT. Translating it yields CASSQDRQGNSPLHF. The full variable domain, its missing parts supplied by reference TRBV14 and TRBJ1-6, is EAGVTQFPSHSVIEKGQTVTLRCDPISGHDNLYWYRRVMGKEIKFLLHFVKESKQDESGMPNNRFLAERTGGTYSTLKVQPAELEDSGVYFCASSQDRQGNSPLHFGNGTRLTVT.

This chain uses TRBV12-3 or TRBV12-4 with TRBJ2-1; D perhaps matches TRBD2 (6 bases). Trimming took off 6 bases at V and 4 bases at J, with 16 bases between the two ends. This CDR3 spans 15 amino acids. Here the CDR3 DNA reads TGTGCCAGCAGCGGGACGGGAGTGGGGTACAATGAGCAGTTCTTC. This sequence encodes CASSGTGVGYNEQFF.

J is TRBJ2-5 and V is TRBV7-2; 12 bases map to TRBD1. Germline loops: CDR1 SGHTA, CDR2 FQGNSA. This CDR3 spans 18 amino acids. The V segment lost 1 base and the J segment 5 bases; nucleotides outside the gene matches: 11. The CDR3 sequence: CASSLVGTGGGFRETQYF. CDR3 bases: TGTGCCAGCAGCTTAGTGGGGACAGGGGGCGGATTTAGGGAGACCCAGTACTTC.

CDR3 protein: CASSSTRPDTQYF. Written as DNA, the CDR3 is TGTGCCAGCAGTTCGACTAGACCAGATACGCAGTATTTT. V is TRBV7-3 and J is TRBJ2-3; tentative D call: TRBD2 (6 bases). The CDR3 contains 13 residues. CDR1 is SGHTA, CDR2 FQGTGA, per germline. The V end was cut by 6 bases, the J end by 4 bases, with 11 bases between.

This chain uses TRBV20-1 with TRBJ1-2; D ambiguous. CDR1 DFQATT and CDR2 SNEGSKA come from the germline V gene (reference sequence). CDR3 length: 14 residues. The V gene lost 0 bases and the J gene lost 5 bases, with 13 bases spanning the gap. This CDR3 reads CSARDLAREYGYTF. CDR3 nucleotide sequence: TGCAGTGCTAGAGATCTGGCAAGAGAGTATGGCTACACCTTC.

This clonotype came up many times. The chain recombines TRBV5-1 with TRBJ1-1; a weak D match, TRBD1 (5 bases). The germline CDR1 and CDR2 sequences are SGHRS and YFSETQ. The CDR3 consists of 13 residues. V lost 4 bases and J lost 5, with 12 bases in between. The CDR3 loop reads CASSPGGGTEAFF. Here the CDR3 DNA reads TGCGCCAGCAGCCCCGGTGGGGGGACTGAAGCTTTCTTT.

The rearrangement uses TRBV3-1 and TRBJ2-3; a possible D gene is TRBD2 (5 bases). V was shortened by 0 bases and J by 14 bases, with 24 bases between the two germline ends. The CDR3 runs to 16 residues. Germline CDR1 LGHDT, CDR2 YNNKEL (reference sequence). The CDR3 protein is CASSQEMTSRGRYAYF. CDR3 nucleotides: TGTGCCAGCAGCCAAGAAATGACTTCCAGAGGGAGATACGCGTATTTT.

The chain is built from TRBV14 and TRBJ2-3, with D unresolved. Germline V gene lookup returns CDR1 SGHDN and CDR2 FVKESK. Trimming pared 1 base from V and 7 bases from J, leaving 9 bases between. The CDR3 runs to 13 residues. This CDR3 reads CASSQVPTHTQYF. In DNA, the CDR3 is TGTGCCAGCAGCCAAGTACCCACGCATACGCAGTATTTT. Using reference TRBV14 and TRBJ2-3 for the parts outside the CDR3, the full variable domain is EAGVTQFPSHSVIEKGQTVTLRCDPISGHDNLYWYRRVMGKEIKFLLHFVKESKQDESGMPNNRFLAERTGGTYSTLKVQPAELEDSGVYFCASSQVPTHTQYFGPGTRLTVL.